This T cell receptor (beta chain) was sequenced during a study of cytomegalovirus exposure and HLA in healthy donors. Study context: From about 200 million T cells, an earlier analysis saw 110 million or so unique TCR beta sequences.

CDR1 is SNHLY and CDR2 is FYNNEI in the germline V gene. This CDR3 region has 14 residues. The V gene end was trimmed by 9 bases and the J gene end by 0 bases; junction bases not matched to a gene: 3. Both 60 Vbeta primers and 13 Jbeta primers went into the PCR. Assay used: immunoSEQ multiplex PCR; TCRdb lists only in-frame clones, some missing. The table has more than 95,000 clones, 75% to 90% seen once. The sequence came from a man younger than 35 in good health and CMV-seropositive. Sequencing input: PBMCs. J is TRBJ2-1 and V is TRBV2; 9 bases match TRBD1. The CDR3 is CARDRGSSYNEQFF. The DNA of the CDR3 is TGTGCCAGGGACAGGGGAAGCTCCTACAATGAGCAGTTCTTC.